This TCR beta chain is from a study of a mutant IDH1 vaccine in newly diagnosed glioma. Study context: Investigators started vaccination 4-6 weeks after radiotherapy alone, or with temozolomide cycles. Antecedent treatment encompassed radiotherapy, temozolomide, or their combination; the majority received both. Regarding the study as a whole: Researchers report vaccine-induced immune responses in 93.3% of patients.

Clones were sequenced by immunoSEQ multiplex PCR, and TCRdb holds only the in-frame ones, with some missing. Here the sample spans 50,000 to 75,000 clones, 65% to 75% being singletons. Trimming pared 7 bases from V and 13 bases from J, leaving 17 bases between. CDR3 length equals 13 residues. CDR1 and CDR2 from the germline V gene are LNHDA and SQIVND (reference sequence). This clone has a handful of counts. Its target is not known. Time point in this sample: week 35, safety follow-up. All doses held 300 ug of mutant IDH1 20-mer peptide, with topical imiquimod. Sequenced here: PBMCs, sampled from a glioma patient whose treatment included an IDH1 peptide vaccine. The sequence derives from a man aged 45-60 years with glioma. This chain links TRBV19 with TRBJ2-6, with a weak D call TRBD2 (5 bases). CDR3: CASNEGPSRVLTF. The CDR3 DNA sequence: TGTGCCAGTAACGAGGGCCCCTCCCGAGTCCTGACTTTC.